This T cell receptor beta chain was found in a study of regulatory T cells in long-lasting Graves disease. The J segment lost 8 bases and the V segment lost 2 bases, leaving 14 bases of the junction unmatched. The CDR3 is 18 residues long. The germline gives CDR1 MNHEY, CDR2 SVGAGI. Many counts were recorded for this clonotype. Its antigen remains unknown. Building of the TCR beta libraries involved iRepertoire HTBI primers and Arm-PCR of CDR3 regions. TCRdb re-analysed the multiplex PCR reads in MiXCR, keeping a single row per CDR3 protein. The sample carries a few hundred thousand distinct CDR3 sequences, roughly 12% recorded once. Time point of the sample: newly diagnosed GD, antithyroid drugs for less than 3 months. The TCR library was prepared using RNA isolated from PBMCs. Patients all came to the study from an endocrinology department in Xi'an, China. Tubes containing EDTA received around 9.9 milliliters of drawn peripheral blood.

The study's findings and limits: Accuracy may have been reduced by the small sample size.

The same sample was also used in a study of T cells in Graves' hyperthyroidism and ophthalmopathy. This second study says: An initial round of RT-PCR targeting the TCR CDR3 relied on the HTBI primer set.

The chain is built from TRBV6-5 and TRBJ2-1; 11 nucleotides match TRBD2. Source: peripheral blood mononuclear cells (PBMCs), taken at new diagnosis, from a patient treated with antithyroid drugs. The TCR comes from a woman younger than 30 with Graves disease. CDR3 region: CASSYVAGGPSGEDEQFF. Written as DNA, the CDR3 is TGTGCCAGCAGTTACGTAGCGGGAGGGCCGTCAGGGGAGGATGAGCAGTTCTTC.